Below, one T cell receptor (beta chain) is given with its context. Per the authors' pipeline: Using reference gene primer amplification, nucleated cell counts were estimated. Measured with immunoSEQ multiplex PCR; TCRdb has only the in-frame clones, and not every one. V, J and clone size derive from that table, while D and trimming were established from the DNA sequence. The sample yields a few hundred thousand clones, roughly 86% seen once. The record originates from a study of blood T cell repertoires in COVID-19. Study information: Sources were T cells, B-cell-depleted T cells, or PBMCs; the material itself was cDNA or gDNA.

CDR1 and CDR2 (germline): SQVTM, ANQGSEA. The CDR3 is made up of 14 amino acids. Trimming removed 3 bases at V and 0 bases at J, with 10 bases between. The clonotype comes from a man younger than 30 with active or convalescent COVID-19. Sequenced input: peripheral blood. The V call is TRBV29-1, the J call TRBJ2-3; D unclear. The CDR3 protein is CSVDDTVSTDTQYF. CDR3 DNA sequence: TGCAGCGTTGATGACACGGTTAGCACAGATACGCAGTATTTT.